This TCR beta chain originates from a study of neoadjuvant anti-PD-1 for oral cavity cancer. Study background: Around day 43, patients without progression received a fourth nivolumab dose before surgery. Study-level points and caveats: Treg/Th17 ratio rose with pretreatment blood and fell with post-treatment tumor TCRbeta clonality.

For this clone: Its antigen is undetermined.

Sequencing was performed with immunoSEQ multiplex PCR; in TCRdb, only in-frame clones are kept and a portion is missing. The repertoire holds 15,000 to 20,000 clones, with approximately 65% as singletons. Patients were newly diagnosed with stage II-IVA oral cavity squamous cell carcinoma without prior systemic or radiation treatment. From germline, CDR1 is ENHRY and CDR2 SYGVKD. With V trimmed by 10 bases and J by 2 bases, 8 bases remained unmatched. This CDR3 spans 13 amino acids. This sample comprised PBMCs, obtained before nivolumab (anti-PD-1) treatment. This TCR was recovered from a person aged 35 to 85 with oral cavity squamous cell carcinoma. This chain uses TRBV10-3 with TRBJ2-7, with 7 bases lining up with TRBD1. The CDR3 spells CASSGTETYEQYF. DNA of the CDR3: TGTGCCAGCTCCGGGACAGAGACCTACGAGCAGTACTTC.